The present TCR beta chain was sequenced within a study of T cells in Graves' hyperthyroidism and ophthalmopathy. For the study at large: Peripheral blood collection took place at initial diagnosis, before any treatment. Whole-study results and caveats: In the blood, most expanded thyroid clonotypes above 0.001 appeared as well.

V was cut by 2 bases and J by 0 bases, with 13 bases left in between. This CDR3 has 16 residues. The germline V gene encodes CDR1 SGHNT and CDR2 YYREEE (reference sequence). Turning to this clonotype: Antigen: not known.

Amplification of TCR beta CDR3 regions used RNA as the template. RT-PCR in the first round (using the HTBI primer set) targeted the TCR CDR3. A single record per CDR3 protein comes from TCRdb applying MiXCR to the multiplex PCR reads. The data hold fewer than 600,000 distinct CDR3 sequences, with 11% to 15% observed a single time. Clinical symptoms, serum thyroxine and TRAb, thyroid ultrasound and orbital computed tomography together formed the diagnostic basis. Source material for PBMCs was about 11 ml fresh peripheral blood. The sequence was obtained from a woman aged 40 to 55 with Graves' hyperthyroidism. The sequencing sample was made of blood. The gene calls are TRBV5-4 and TRBJ2-3; D not certain. CDR3 sequence reads: CASSFRKDLSTDTQYF. The CDR3 DNA reads as TGTGCCAGCAGCTTCAGGAAGGATTTGAGCACAGATACGCAGTATTTT.